Shown below are 21 T cell receptor beta chains from a single sample sequenced in a study of blood T cell repertoires in COVID-19. Some clones are missing from TCRdb's copy, which holds only in-frame ones; the method was immunoSEQ multiplex PCR. The sample includes 130,000 or so clones, over 75% seen only once; the top ten take about 5%. Specimen: peripheral blood. The receptor set was obtained from a woman in her 70s with acute or convalescent COVID-19.

The chain couples TRBV5-6 to TRBJ2-3, with TRBD1 matching 9 bases. The J segment lost 2 bases and the V segment lost 0 bases, leaving 7 bases of the junction unmatched. Germline CDR1 reads SGHDT; CDR2 reads YYEEEE. The CDR3 spans 17 residues. The CDR3 loop reads CASSLVGQGGFTDTQYF. CDR3 nucleotides: TGTGCCAGCAGCTTGGTGGGACAGGGAGGATTCACAGATACGCAGTATTTT.

The CDR3 DNA sequence: TGTGCCAGCTCACCACTTTCAGGGTATTTGAACACTGAAGCTTTCTTT. Translation: CASSPLSGYLNTEAFF. The rearrangement uses TRBV18 and TRBJ1-1; a weak D match, TRBD1 (5 bases). V was cut by 1 base and J by 0 bases, with 12 bases left in between. Per the germline V gene, CDR1 is KGHSH and CDR2 is LQKENI. The CDR3 is 16 residues long.

The chain carries TRBV4-3 and TRBJ1-5; D might be TRBD1 (6 bases). The germline CDR1 and CDR2 sequences are LGHNA and YSLEER. V lost 0 bases and J 5 bases, leaving 11 bases between the germline ends. The CDR3 is 15 amino acids. The CDR3 region is CASSQEWDTYQPQHF. CDR3 in DNA: TGCGCCAGCAGCCAAGAGTGGGACACCTATCAGCCCCAGCATTTT.

The chain carries TRBV5-1 and TRBJ2-2; 7 bases agree with TRBD1. CDR1 SGHRS and CDR2 YFSETQ come from the germline V gene. The trim removed 4 bases at V and 5 bases at J, leaving 8 bases unmatched. The CDR3 totals 15 residues. The CDR3 is CASSPGTDLTGELFF. Written as DNA, the CDR3 is TGCGCCAGCAGCCCCGGGACAGACTTAACCGGGGAGCTGTTTTTT.

The chain is built from TRBV7-2 and TRBJ2-2, with 9 bases lining up with TRBD1. The CDR3 covers 16 residues. Losses at the gene ends were 5 bases for V and 6 bases for J; bases not matched to a gene: 10. Per the germline V gene, CDR1 is SGHTA and CDR2 is FQGNSA. The CDR3 here is CASSLGGQGVSGELFF. DNA of the CDR3: TGTGCCAGCAGCCTTGGGGGACAGGGAGTTTCCGGGGAGCTGTTTTTT.

This clone was seen once. V usage is TRBV9 and J usage is TRBJ2-7; 7 nucleotides agree with TRBD2. Germline CDR1 SGDLS, CDR2 YYNGEE. This CDR3 contains 13 residues. The CDR3, as DNA: TGTGCGTCGAGTAGCGGGCTCTCCTACGAGCAGTACTTC. Amino acids: CASSSGLSYEQYF.

This chain links TRBV27 with TRBJ1-5; D remains unclear. The CDR3 has 15 amino acids. The V end was cut by 6 bases, the J end by 7 bases, with 19 bases between. Germline V gives CDR1 MNHEY, CDR2 SMNVEV (reference sequence). CDR3 sequence: CASSRNGPGRQPQHF. In DNA form, the CDR3 reads TGTGCCAGCAGCCGTAACGGCCCAGGCAGGCAGCCCCAGCATTTT.

The rearrangement uses TRBV7-3 and TRBJ2-7, with 8 bases that match TRBD2. Germline CDR1 and CDR2: SGHTA and FQGTGA. The CDR3 is 16 amino acids. The V segment lost 5 bases and the J segment 4 bases; nucleotides outside the gene matches: 13. The CDR3 DNA follows: TGTGCCAGCAGCCAGCAAGGGCCTAGCGGGCGGTACGAGCAGTACTTC. Residues: CASSQQGPSGRYEQYF.

The chain carries TRBV7-7 and TRBJ2-5; maybe TRBD1 (5 bases). V was pared by 5 bases and J by 4 bases, with 11 bases between. This CDR3 comprises 13 residues. In germline, CDR1 is SSHAT, CDR2 FNYEAQ (reference sequence). For the CDR3, the DNA is TGTGCCAGCAGCCAGGGCTACAGAGAGACCCAGTACTTC. It is translated as CASSQGYRETQYF.

This sequence joins TRBV3-1 (or the pseudogene TRBV3-2) and TRBJ2-2, with 7 bases identical to TRBD1. The CDR3 runs to 16 residues. Losses at the gene ends were 8 bases for V and 2 bases for J; bases not matched to a gene: 11. The germline V gene has CDR1 LGHDT and CDR2 YNNKEL (reference sequence). The CDR3 is CASSAKGAINTGELFF. The CDR3 DNA reads TGTGCCAGCTCCGCGAAGGGGGCTATCAACACCGGGGAGCTGTTTTTT.

Only one count was recorded for this clone. V and J are TRBV10-3 and TRBJ1-2; 9 positions agree with TRBD1. J gave up 4 bases and V 9 bases, and 18 bases lay outside the gene matches. CDR1 ENHRY and CDR2 SYGVKD come from the germline V gene. The CDR3 consists of 17 residues. This CDR3 is CAMRGTGGAKEFYGYTF. The CDR3 coding sequence is TGTGCCATGAGAGGAACAGGGGGCGCTAAAGAATTCTATGGCTACACCTTC.

The rearrangement joins TRBV9 to TRBJ1-2, with D perhaps matching TRBD1 (6 bases). V was shortened by 0 bases and J by 3 bases, with 12 bases between the two germline ends. Germline CDR1 SGDLS, CDR2 YYNGEE. The CDR3 length is 15 residues. The CDR3 DNA is TGTGCCAGCAGCGTAGGCAACAGGGCCGACTATGGCTACACCTTC. Residues: CASSVGNRADYGYTF.

CDR3 DNA sequence: TGTGCCAGCAGGAACACCGGGACAGGGGGCGAGGGGCAGTTCTTC. Translation: CASRNTGTGGEGQFF. V gene TRBV5-8 combines with J gene TRBJ2-1, with 12 bases that match TRBD1. The germline V gene encodes CDR1 SGHTS and CDR2 YDEGEE. This CDR3 spans 15 amino acids. V dropped 5 bases and J dropped 12; count of bases not matched to a gene: 12.

This clone was observed a few times. The rearrangement links TRBV3-1 (or the pseudogene TRBV3-2) to TRBJ2-2; D may be TRBD1 (5 bases). The V end was cut by 4 bases, the J end by 5 bases, with 14 bases between. The CDR3 length is 15 residues. Germline CDR1 LGHDT, CDR2 YNNKEL (reference sequence). Written as DNA, the CDR3 is TGTGCCAGCAGCCTAACAGGTCTGAAGACCGGGGAGCTGTTTTTT. Translation gives CASSLTGLKTGELFF.

V gene TRBV19 combines with J gene TRBJ2-1; the D gene is possibly TRBD1 (6 bases). V was shortened by 2 bases and J by 0 bases, with 11 bases between the two germline ends. This CDR3 contains 16 residues. Germline V lookup: CDR1 LNHDA, CDR2 SQIVND (reference sequence). Written as DNA, the CDR3 is TGTGCCAGTAGTATAACGGACAGAAGCTCCTACAATGAGCAGTTCTTC. This codes for CASSITDRSSYNEQFF.

CDR3 nucleotide sequence: TGTGCCAGCAGTTACCAACCGGGACTAGCGGCCGGGGAGCTGTTTTTT. Residues: CASSYQPGLAAGELFF. The rearrangement links TRBV6-5 to TRBJ2-2, with 11 bases fitting TRBD2. The CDR3 has 16 amino acids. The ends lost 2 bases at V and 6 bases at J; junction bases unmatched: 5. Germline CDR1 reads MNHEY; CDR2 reads SVGAGI.

The V and J genes are TRBV10-3 and TRBJ1-2, with D perhaps matching TRBD1 (5 bases). Germline CDR1 is ENHRY and CDR2 is SYGVKD. The V gene lost 2 bases and the J gene lost 3 bases, with 7 bases spanning the gap. There are 13 residues in the CDR3. CDR3 nucleotide sequence: TGTGCCATCAGTGAGGACAGTTACTATGGCTACACCTTC. The encoded protein is CAISEDSYYGYTF.

This rearrangement joins TRBV5-1 to TRBJ2-2, with D perhaps TRBD1 (6 bases). From germline, CDR1 is SGHRS and CDR2 YFSETQ. The CDR3 runs to 14 residues. V was trimmed by 0 bases and J by 4 bases, leaving 7 bases between them. The CDR3 spells CASSLDRVTGELFF. The CDR3 DNA follows: TGCGCCAGCAGCTTGGACAGGGTCACCGGGGAGCTGTTTTTT.

J is TRBJ2-1 and V is TRBV11-3; 7 bases line up with TRBD2. The germline V gene has CDR1 SGHNT and CDR2 YENEEA. V was pared by 5 bases and J by 7 bases, with 14 bases of the junction left unmatched. This CDR3 comprises 16 residues. The CDR3 is CASSPWAGGGTNEQFF. For the CDR3, the DNA is TGTGCCAGCAGCCCATGGGCTGGCGGGGGAACAAATGAGCAGTTCTTC. Based on the CDR3 plus reference TRBV11-3 and TRBJ2-1, the full variable domain is EAGVVQSPRYKIIEKKQPVAFWCNPISGHNTLYWYLQNLGQGPELLIRYENEEAVDDSQLPKDRFSAERLKGVDSTLKIQPAELGDSAVYLCASSPWAGGGTNEQFFGPGTRLTVL.

The chain combines TRBV10-1 with TRBJ2-3, with D possibly being TRBD1 (6 bases). CDR1 and CDR2 (germline): WNHNN, SYGVQD (reference sequence). The CDR3 is 13 amino acids. Trimming stripped 7 bases from V and 2 bases from J, with 10 bases between. The DNA of the CDR3 is TGCGCCAGCAACAGGGAGTTCACAGATACGCAGTATTTT. This translates into CASNREFTDTQYF.

The gene calls are TRBV5-6 and TRBJ2-5, with TRBD1 matching over 10 bases. Losses at the gene ends were 2 bases for V and 3 bases for J; bases not matched to a gene: 4. This CDR3 has 15 residues. Looked up from germline, CDR1 is SGHDT and CDR2 is YYEEEE. For the CDR3, the DNA is TGTGCCAGCAGCTTACCCGGGACAGGGGAAGAGACCCAGTACTTC. This codes for CASSLPGTGEETQYF.